Listed here are 17 T cell receptor beta chains from one sample, sequenced in a study of blood T cell repertoires in COVID-19. Data came from immunoSEQ multiplex PCR; TCRdb stores just in-frame clones and leaves some out. The sample contains over 100,000 clones, around nine tenths of which appear only once. Sequenced: peripheral blood. The receptors shown here come from a man over 45 with active or convalescent COVID-19.

The CDR3 DNA is TGTGCCAGCAGTCGGGAGGGGTCAGACTACGAGCAGTACTTC. It encodes CASSREGSDYEQYF. The V gene is TRBV7-2, the J gene TRBJ2-7, with 8 bases that match TRBD2. Germline V gives CDR1 SGHTA, CDR2 FQGNSA. The CDR3 sequence is 14 residues long. Trimming at V came to 6 bases and at J to 3 bases, leaving 7 bases not matched to a gene.

V is TRBV2 and J is TRBJ1-6; D call uncertain. V lost 5 bases and J 8 bases, leaving 19 bases between the germline ends. Germline V gene sequence: CDR1 SNHLY, CDR2 FYNNEI. This CDR3 is 16 amino acids long. The CDR3 DNA reads as TGTGCCAGCAGTCCGGAAGATACAGCACTAGATTCACCCCTCCACTTT. It codes for CASSPEDTALDSPLHF.

The CDR3 loop reads CATSSNRDRGYGYTF. The CDR3 coding sequence is TGTGCCACCAGCAGCAACCGGGACAGGGGTTATGGCTACACCTTC. V gene TRBV15 combines with J gene TRBJ1-2; 10 nucleotides line up with TRBD1. Looked up from germline, CDR1 is LNHNV and CDR2 is YYDKDF (reference sequence). The CDR3 length is 15 residues. Trimming removed 3 bases from V and 5 bases from J; junction bases left unmatched: 6.

This clone was recorded once. The chain links TRBV18 to TRBJ2-7; D uncertain. The CDR3 runs 12 residues. Germline loops: CDR1 KGHSH, CDR2 LQKENI. V gave up 6 bases and J gave up 4 bases, with 10 bases separating them. In DNA, the CDR3 is TGTGCCAGCTCTCTTAGTGGTTACGAGCAGTACGTC. It specifies CASSLSGYEQYV.

The CDR3 DNA reads TGCGCCAGCAGCCCAACGTATGGGGTGACAGGGGCCAGCTATGGCTACACCTTC. It translates to CASSPTYGVTGASYGYTF. The chain uses TRBV5-1 and TRBJ1-2; 8 bases are a match to TRBD1. CDR3 length: 18 residues. Germline loops: CDR1 SGHRS, CDR2 YFSETQ. Germline trimming cut 4 bases from V and 4 bases from J; bases unmatched to any gene: 18.

The DNA for the CDR3 is TGTGCCAGTGCCCCAGGACAGGACTATGGCTACACCTTC. Translation: CASAPGQDYGYTF. V is TRBV19 and J is TRBJ1-2; 7 bases are a match to TRBD1. The J segment lost 3 bases and the V segment lost 8 bases, leaving 6 bases of the junction unmatched. CDR1 and CDR2 (germline): LNHDA, SQIVND (reference sequence). The CDR3 has 13 residues.

This clone showed up just once. This rearrangement joins TRBV30 to TRBJ2-1; 13 bases map to TRBD2. The length of the CDR3 is 14 residues. CDR1 GTSNPN and CDR2 SVGIG come from the germline V gene (reference sequence). The ends lost 5 bases at V and 4 bases at J; junction bases unmatched: 2. The CDR3 reads CAWSGLAGYNEQFF. The CDR3 coding sequence is TGTGCCTGGTCGGGACTAGCGGGATACAATGAGCAGTTCTTC.

As for this clone: The identical CDR3 is also encoded by other nucleotide sequences in the sample. The CDR3 nucleotides are TGTGCCAGCAGGCCGACAGTGAACACTGAAGCTTTCTTT. Amino acid sequence: CASRPTVNTEAFF. The chain recombines TRBV6-5 with TRBJ1-1; D might be TRBD1 (5 bases). CDR1 is MNHEY and CDR2 is SVGAGI in the germline V gene. The CDR3 has 13 residues. V lost 6 bases and J lost 0, with 8 bases in between.

V usage is TRBV20-1 and J usage is TRBJ2-1; D is possibly TRBD2 (6 bases). Germline V gene sequence: CDR1 DFQATT, CDR2 SNEGSKA (reference sequence). CDR3 length: 11 amino acids. V lost 8 bases and J lost 4, with 9 bases in between. CDR3 sequence reads: CSTRDYNEQFF. CDR3 coding DNA: TGCAGTACGCGGGATTACAATGAGCAGTTCTTC.

V gene TRBV7-2 combines with J gene TRBJ1-6, with 7 bases fitting TRBD1. The junction had 4 bases not matched to a gene; V was cut back by 5 bases and J by 9 bases. The CDR3 totals 13 residues. Germline-derived CDR1 and CDR2 are SGHTA and FQGNSA. The CDR3 DNA reads TGTGCCAGCAGCCCGACAGGGTCTTCACCCCTCCACTTT. Translating gives CASSPTGSSPLHF.

The V and J genes are TRBV7-9 and TRBJ1-1; a weak D match, TRBD1 (5 bases). Looked up from germline, CDR1 is SEHNR and CDR2 is FQNEAQ (reference sequence). The CDR3 runs to 14 residues. V shed 3 bases and J shed 1 base, with 9 bases lying between them. CDR3 nucleotide sequence: TGTGCCAGCAGCTTGGACGGACAGAACACTGAAGCTTTCTTT. This translates into CASSLDGQNTEAFF.

There are a few counts of this clone. The rearrangement joins TRBV28 to TRBJ1-1; D not resolved. The CDR3 contains 14 residues. Germline-derived CDR1 and CDR2 are MDHEN and SYDVKM. Trimming stripped 6 bases from V and 3 bases from J, with 14 bases between. The CDR3 DNA sequence: TGTGCCAGCAGCCTGGACGGGGTGCACACTGAAGCTTTCTTT. Translation: CASSLDGVHTEAFF.

The V call is TRBV5-1, the J call TRBJ2-1; 16 bases align to TRBD2. The CDR3 totals 18 residues. The junction had 10 bases not matched to a gene; V was cut back by 4 bases and J by 6 bases. Germline CDR1 reads SGHRS; CDR2 reads YFSETQ. CDR3 DNA: TGCGCCAGCAGCCCCGGGACTAGCGGGGGGGCCGACCGCAATGAGCAGTTCTTC. Protein sequence: CASSPGTSGGADRNEQFF.

V usage is TRBV18 and J usage is TRBJ2-5; TRBD2 is a possible D gene (5 bases). The V gene lost 0 bases and the J gene lost 4 bases, with 9 bases spanning the gap. This CDR3 is 14 amino acids long. The germline V gene has CDR1 KGHSH and CDR2 LQKENI. As DNA, the CDR3 is TGTGCCAGCTCACCACCCGAGGGCCGAGAGACCCAGTACTTC. Translated: CASSPPEGRETQYF.

Only one count was recorded for this clone. J is TRBJ1-1 and V is TRBV7-8; no firm D call. CDR1 and CDR2 (germline): SGHVS, FQNEAQ. The V end was cut by 6 bases, the J end by 5 bases, with 13 bases between. The CDR3 covers 13 residues. The CDR3, as DNA: TGTGCCAGCAGAGATCTACCTCGAACTGAAGCTTTCTTT. As protein: CASRDLPRTEAFF.

This sequence joins TRBV28 and TRBJ1-5; D is possibly TRBD1 (5 bases). The CDR3 totals 16 residues. The V gene lost 4 bases and the J gene lost 6 bases, with 19 bases spanning the gap. Germline CDR1 MDHEN, CDR2 SYDVKM. Here the CDR3 DNA reads TGTGCCAGCAGTTACCGTCTTACAGGTTTAATTCAGCCCCAGCATTTT. Translation: CASSYRLTGLIQPQHF.

The J gene is TRBJ2-3, the V gene TRBV21-1; the D call in the table, TRBD2, was not verified against the DNA. TRBV21-1 represents a pseudogene. The CDR3 is made up of 21 amino acids. In DNA, the CDR3 is TGTGCCAGCAGCAAAGGTTTGCTGGAAGGTATCCTTAGCGGGGACACAGATACGCAGTATTTT. This translates into CASSKGLLEGILSGDTDTQYF.